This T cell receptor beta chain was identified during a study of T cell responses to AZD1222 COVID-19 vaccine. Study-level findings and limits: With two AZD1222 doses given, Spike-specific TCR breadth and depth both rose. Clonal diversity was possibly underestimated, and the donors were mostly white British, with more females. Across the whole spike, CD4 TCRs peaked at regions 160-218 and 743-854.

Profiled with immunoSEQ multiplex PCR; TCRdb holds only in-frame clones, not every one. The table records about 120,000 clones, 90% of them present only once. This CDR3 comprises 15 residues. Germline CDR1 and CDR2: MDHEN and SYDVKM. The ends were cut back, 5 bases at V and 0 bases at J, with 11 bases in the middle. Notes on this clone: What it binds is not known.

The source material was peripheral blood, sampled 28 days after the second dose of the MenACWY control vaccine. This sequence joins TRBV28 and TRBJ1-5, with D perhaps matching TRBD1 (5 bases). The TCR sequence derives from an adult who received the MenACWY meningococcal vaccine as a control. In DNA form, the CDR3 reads TGTGCCAGCAGTAACAGGAAGACTAGCAATCAGCCCCAGCATTTT. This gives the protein CASSNRKTSNQPQHF.